One and the same sample provided the 23 T cell receptor beta chains below, sequenced in a study of shared clonotypes between healthy human individuals. Data came from immunoSEQ multiplex PCR; TCRdb stores just in-frame clones and leaves some out. This table has roughly 1,800,000 clones, approximately 94% appearing once. Terminally differentiated effector memory CD45RA+ cells were excluded by CCR7 positive selection of CD45RO-negative cells. The source material was naive CD8+ T cells sorted from blood. The receptors here all came from a man aged 18 to 29 in good health.

The chain links TRBV15 to TRBJ1-1, with D perhaps matching TRBD1 (5 bases). CDR3 length equals 12 residues. Germline V lookup: CDR1 LNHNV, CDR2 YYDKDF (reference sequence). The V end lost 3 bases, the J end lost 10 bases, and 12 bases lay between the germline ends. The CDR3 DNA sequence: TGTGCCACCAGCAGGTTGGGGGATCGAGCTTTCTTT. It translates to CATSRLGDRAFF. The full variable domain, its missing parts supplied by reference TRBV15 and TRBJ1-1, is DAMVIQNPRYQVTQFGKPVTLSCSQTLNHNVMYWYQQKSSQAPKLLFHYYDKDFNNEADTPDNFQSRRPNTSFCFLDIRSPGLGDTAMYLCATSRLGDRAFFGQGTRLTVV.

The chain recombines TRBV7-2 with TRBJ2-1, with unresolved D. Germline CDR1 reads SGHTA; CDR2 reads FQGNSA. This CDR3 comprises 13 residues. Trimming stripped 3 bases from V and 4 bases from J, with 7 bases between. This CDR3 is CASSLDLYNEQFF. Here the CDR3 DNA reads TGTGCCAGCAGCTTGGACCTGTACAATGAGCAGTTCTTC.

The genes are TRBV5-6 and TRBJ2-7; TRBD1 is a possible D gene (6 bases). CDR3 length equals 14 residues. V lost 7 bases and J lost 2, with 16 bases in between. CDR1 is SGHDT, CDR2 YYEEEE, per germline. CDR3: CASERTDSPYEQYF. The DNA for the CDR3 is TGTGCCAGCGAGCGGACAGACAGTCCCTACGAGCAGTACTTC. Drawing the rest from reference TRBV5-6 and TRBJ2-7, the complete variable domain is DAGVTQSPTHLIKTRGQQVTLRCSPKSGHDTVSWYQQALGQGPQFIFQYYEEEERQRGNFPDRFSGHQFPNYSSELNVNALLLGDSALYLCASERTDSPYEQYFGPGTRLTVT.

The V and J genes are TRBV4-1 and TRBJ1-2, with TRBD1 matching 7 bases. Germline loops: CDR1 MGHRA, CDR2 YSYEKL. J was trimmed by 10 bases and V by 2 bases; bases with no gene match: 7. The CDR3 loop spans 13 amino acids. In DNA, the CDR3 is TGCGCCAGCAGCCAACGGGACAGCAGGGACTACACCTTC. This gives the protein CASSQRDSRDYTF.

The rearrangement joins TRBV13 to TRBJ2-5; TRBD2 matches at 13 bases. V lost 5 bases, J lost 5 bases, and 8 bases stayed unmatched. CDR3 size: 16 residues. Per germline, CDR1 PRHDT and CDR2 FYEKMQ (reference sequence). For the CDR3, the DNA is TGTGCCAGCAGCCTTGGGGGACTAGCGGGAAGGGAGACCCAGTACTTC. Protein: CASSLGGLAGRETQYF.

The J gene is TRBJ2-1, the V gene TRBV6-5; unclear D gene. V dropped 0 bases and J dropped 7 bases, with 10 bases sitting between them. The CDR3 is 14 amino acids. Germline lookup yields CDR1 MNHEY and CDR2 SVGAGI. Here the CDR3 reads CASSYSSSVNEQFF. CDR3 in DNA: TGTGCCAGCAGTTACTCGAGTTCAGTAAATGAGCAGTTCTTC.

This clone was seen once. The chain carries TRBV7-6 and TRBJ2-2; 7 nucleotides agree with TRBD1. The junction had 12 bases not matched to a gene; V was cut back by 5 bases and J by 3 bases. Germline V gene sequence: CDR1 SGHVS, CDR2 FNYEAQ. The CDR3 covers 17 residues. CDR3 nucleotide sequence: TGTGCCAGCAGCCCATCACGACAGGGAAGGTACACCGGGGAGCTGTTTTTT. Its protein is CASSPSRQGRYTGELFF.

The chain joins TRBV9 to TRBJ1-1, with a possible D match to TRBD1 (5 bases). This CDR3 has 14 amino acids. The germline gives CDR1 SGDLS, CDR2 YYNGEE. Trimming pared 0 bases from V and 8 bases from J, leaving 14 bases between. The CDR3 nucleotides read TGTGCCAGCAGCGTAGTAGCGAGGGGCCAGGAAGCTTTCTTT. Translation: CASSVVARGQEAFF.

The chain uses TRBV6-6 and TRBJ2-1; 10 bases are a match to TRBD2. Germline V lookup: CDR1 MNHNY, CDR2 SVGAGI (reference sequence). The CDR3 has 16 amino acids. V lost 5 bases, J lost 4 bases, and 8 bases stayed unmatched. CDR3 in amino acids: CASSGIAGGPYNEQFF. CDR3 sequence (DNA): TGTGCCAGCAGTGGAATAGCGGGAGGACCTTACAATGAGCAGTTCTTC.

The chain is built from TRBV6-6 and TRBJ2-7; 9 nucleotides line up with TRBD1. CDR3 length equals 14 residues. With 1 base clipped from V and 5 bases from J, the junction kept 3 bases outside the gene matches. The germline gives CDR1 MNHNY, CDR2 SVGAGI (reference sequence). The CDR3 DNA follows: TGTGCCAGCAGTTACTGGGGGACAGGGAACGAGCAGTACTTC. Protein sequence: CASSYWGTGNEQYF.

The V gene is TRBV6-1, the J gene TRBJ2-7; no clear D gene. Germline CDR1 is MNHNS and CDR2 is SASEGT. Trimming removed 1 base at V and 0 bases at J, with 10 bases between. The CDR3 covers 15 residues. CDR3 loop: CASSEEAVSSYEQYF. The CDR3, as DNA: TGTGCCAGCAGTGAAGAGGCAGTCAGCTCCTACGAGCAGTACTTC.

V is TRBV21-1 and J is TRBJ2-1; the tabulated D call, TRBD2, remains unverified against the DNA. TRBV21-1 is annotated as a pseudogene. The CDR3 runs to 16 residues. The CDR3 sequence: CASSKGKREMDNEQFF. The CDR3 coding sequence is TGTGCCAGCAGCAAAGGTAAGCGGGAGATGGACAATGAGCAGTTCTTC.

The rearrangement joins TRBV9 to TRBJ1-1; 8 bases line up with TRBD1. The germline V gene has CDR1 SGDLS and CDR2 YYNGEE. The ends lost 0 bases at V and 5 bases at J; junction bases unmatched: 3. The CDR3 runs 14 residues. In nucleotides, the CDR3 is TGTGCCAGCAGCGTAGCAGGGGGCGTTACTGAAGCTTTCTTT. Residues: CASSVAGGVTEAFF.

As concerns this clone: A much bigger clone sits one base away, suggesting this may be a read error. V and J are TRBV11-2 and TRBJ2-7; D is unresolved. The CDR3 covers 11 residues. Trimming cost V 2 bases and J 4 bases, with 3 bases left between them. The V gene's germline CDR1 is SGHAT and CDR2 FQNNGV. CDR3 sequence reads: CASSLRYEQYF. The CDR3 nucleotides are TGTGCCAGCAGCTTAAGGTACGAGCAGTACTTC.

The rearrangement uses TRBV27 and TRBJ1-2; 7 bases align to TRBD1. The CDR3 has 17 residues. The V gene end was trimmed by 4 bases and the J gene end by 4 bases; junction bases not matched to a gene: 15. Germline V CDR1 and CDR2: MNHEY, SMNVEV (reference sequence). The CDR3 protein is CASSSRADRALSYGYTF. DNA for the CDR3: TGTGCCAGCAGTTCACGGGCCGACAGGGCTCTATCCTATGGCTACACCTTC.

The chain has TRBV6-1 and TRBJ2-7; TRBD1 aligns across 7 bases. The ends lost 10 bases at V and 3 bases at J; junction bases unmatched: 12. The CDR3 runs to 14 residues. Germline-derived CDR1 and CDR2 are MNHNS and SASEGT. CDR3 sequence (DNA): TGTGCCACAACAGGGGACGTAGGGGTCTACGAGCAGTACTTC. This gives the protein CATTGDVGVYEQYF.

The rearrangement joins TRBV5-8 to TRBJ2-7; a possible D gene is TRBD2 (6 bases). The length of the CDR3 is 14 residues. Trimming took off 0 bases at V and 3 bases at J, with 10 bases between the two ends. Per germline, CDR1 SGHTS and CDR2 YDEGEE. As DNA, the CDR3 is TGTGCCAGCAGCTTGGACGGGGGTGGCTACGAGCAGTACTTC. This translates into CASSLDGGGYEQYF. The full variable domain, completed using reference TRBV5-8 and TRBJ2-7, is EAGVTQSPTHLIKTRGQQATLRCSPISGHTSVYWYQQALGLGLQFLLWYDEGEERNRGNFPPRFSGRQFPNYSSELNVNALELEDSALYLCASSLDGGGYEQYFGPGTRLTVT.

The V call is TRBV28, the J call TRBJ2-5; D tentatively fits TRBD1 or TRBD2 (6 bases each). The CDR3 is made up of 14 amino acids. Germline assignment: CDR1 MDHEN and CDR2 SYDVKM. Trimming stripped 2 bases from V and 9 bases from J, with 16 bases between. CDR3 region: CASSLGGQGWSQYF. The CDR3 DNA is TGTGCCAGCAGTTTAGGGGGGCAGGGTTGGTCCCAGTACTTC.

The chain recombines TRBV7-9 with TRBJ2-7; the match to TRBD1 covers 8 bases. CDR1 SEHNR and CDR2 FQNEAQ come from the germline V gene (reference sequence). The CDR3 loop spans 16 amino acids. V lost 4 bases, J lost 11 bases, and 19 bases stayed unmatched. CDR3 protein: CASSSPAGLQGDRKYF. The CDR3 DNA is TGTGCCAGCAGCTCCCCAGCAGGGCTACAGGGGGATAGGAAGTACTTC.

The chain couples TRBV4-2 to TRBJ1-3; D unresolved. The germline CDR1 and CDR2 sequences are LGHNA and YNFKEQ. The CDR3 loop spans 15 amino acids. Between the trimmed V and J ends, which lost 0 bases and 0 bases, there was a span of 6 bases. Here the CDR3 reads CASSQDSFSGNTIYF. The CDR3 region has the DNA TGTGCCAGCAGCCAAGACTCCTTCTCTGGAAACACCATATATTTT.

J is TRBJ2-7 and V is TRBV27, with 9 bases lining up with TRBD1. Trimming removed 6 bases from V and 2 bases from J; junction bases left unmatched: 11. The CDR3 contains 16 residues. The germline V gene has CDR1 MNHEY and CDR2 SMNVEV (reference sequence). The CDR3 DNA reads as TGTGCCAGCAGCACCGTTGGGACAGGGAGCCCCTACGAGCAGTACTTC. It specifies CASSTVGTGSPYEQYF.

The chain carries TRBV30 and TRBJ1-1; 8 bases agree with TRBD1. V was pared by 7 bases and J by 4 bases, with 5 bases of the junction left unmatched. This CDR3 is built from 12 residues. The V gene's germline CDR1 is GTSNPN and CDR2 SVGIG (reference sequence). DNA for the CDR3: TGTGCCTATGACAGGGGTAGCACTGAAGCTTTCTTT. Translation: CAYDRGSTEAFF.

CDR3 DNA sequence: TGTGCCAGCAGTTACTCGACGGACCTGACCGGGGAGCTGTTTTTT. It yields the protein CASSYSTDLTGELFF. The chain uses TRBV6-5 and TRBJ2-2; D gene unclear. Germline V gene data show CDR1 as MNHEY and CDR2 as SVGAGI. The CDR3 length is 15 residues. Trimming cost V 0 bases and J 5 bases, with 10 bases left between them.